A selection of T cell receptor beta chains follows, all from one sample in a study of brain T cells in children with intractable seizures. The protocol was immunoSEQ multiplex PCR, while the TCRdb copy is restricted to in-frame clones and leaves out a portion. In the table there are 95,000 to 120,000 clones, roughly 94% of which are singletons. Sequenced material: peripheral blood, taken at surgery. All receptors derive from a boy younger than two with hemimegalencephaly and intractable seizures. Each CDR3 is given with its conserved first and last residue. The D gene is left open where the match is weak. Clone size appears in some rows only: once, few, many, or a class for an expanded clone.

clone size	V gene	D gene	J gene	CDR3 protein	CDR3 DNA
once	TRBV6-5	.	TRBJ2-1	CASSEDNEQFF	TGTGCCAGCAGCGAGGACAATGAGCAGTTCTTC
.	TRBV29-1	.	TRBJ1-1	CSVEWMNTEAFF	TGCAGCGTTGAGTGGATGAACACTGAAGCTTTCTTT
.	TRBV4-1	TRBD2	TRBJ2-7	CASSQNSGGEGLYEQYF	TGCGCCAGCAGCCAGAACTCAGGCGGGGAGGGCCTTTACGAGCAGTACTTC
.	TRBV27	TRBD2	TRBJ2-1	CASSPPGLASYNEQFF	TGTGCCAGCAGTCCCCCGGGACTAGCATCCTACAATGAGCAGTTCTTC
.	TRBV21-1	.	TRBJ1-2	CASRGEYGYTF	TGTGCCAGCAGGGGGGAGTATGGCTACACCTTC
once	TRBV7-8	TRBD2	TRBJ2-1	CASSSGSGQNSGEQFF	TGTGCCAGCAGCTCAGGTAGCGGGCAGAATTCTGGTGAGCAGTTCTTC
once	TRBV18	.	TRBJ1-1	CASAAGSKGSEAFF	TGTGCCAGCGCGGCCGGGTCGAAGGGATCTGAAGCTTTCTTT
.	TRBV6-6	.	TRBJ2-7	CASSPDSKTYEQYF	TGTGCCAGCAGTCCTGACTCGAAAACCTACGAGCAGTACTTC
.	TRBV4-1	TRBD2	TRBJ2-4	CASSQDRAGVAKNIQYF	TGCGCCAGCAGCCAAGATAGGGCGGGAGTAGCCAAAAACATTCAGTACTTC
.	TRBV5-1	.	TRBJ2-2	CASSQDTTGELFF	TGCGCCAGCAGCCAAGACACGACCGGGGAGCTGTTTTTT
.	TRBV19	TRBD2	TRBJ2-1	CASRKREGGSYNEQFF	TGTGCCAGTAGAAAGCGGGAGGGGGGGTCCTACAATGAGCAGTTCTTC
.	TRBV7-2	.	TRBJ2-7	CASSFQRAPYEQYF	TGTGCCAGCAGCTTCCAGCGGGCCCCCTACGAGCAGTACTTC
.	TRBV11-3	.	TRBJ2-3	CASSQGLSTDTQYF	TGTGCCAGCAGCCAGGGCCTTAGCACAGATACGCAGTATTTT
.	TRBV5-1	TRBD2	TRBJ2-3	CASSPSAGASTDTQYF	TGCGCCAGCAGCCCCTCAGCGGGAGCTAGCACAGATACGCAGTATTTT
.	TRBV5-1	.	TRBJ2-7	CASIQDYEQYF	TGCGCCAGCATTCAGGACTACGAGCAGTACTTC
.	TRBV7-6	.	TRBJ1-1	CASSSDTNTEAFF	TGTGCCAGCAGCTCTGACACGAACACTGAAGCTTTCTTT
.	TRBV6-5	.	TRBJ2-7	CASSYSVPVSYEQYF	TGTGCCAGCAGTTACTCGGTGCCGGTTTCCTACGAGCAGTACTTC